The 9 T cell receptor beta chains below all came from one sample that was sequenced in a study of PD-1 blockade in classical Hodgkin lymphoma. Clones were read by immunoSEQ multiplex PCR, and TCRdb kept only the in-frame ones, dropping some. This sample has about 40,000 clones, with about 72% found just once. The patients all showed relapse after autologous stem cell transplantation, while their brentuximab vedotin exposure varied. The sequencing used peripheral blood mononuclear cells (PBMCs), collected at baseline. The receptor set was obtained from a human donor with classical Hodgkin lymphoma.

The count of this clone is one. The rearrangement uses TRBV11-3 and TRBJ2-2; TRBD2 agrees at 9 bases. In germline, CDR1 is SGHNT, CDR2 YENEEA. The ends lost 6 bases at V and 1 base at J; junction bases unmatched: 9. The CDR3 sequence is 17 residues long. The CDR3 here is CASRSGSTSGNTGELFF. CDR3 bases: TGTGCCAGCAGATCTGGTTCGACTAGCGGGAACACCGGGGAGCTGTTTTTT.

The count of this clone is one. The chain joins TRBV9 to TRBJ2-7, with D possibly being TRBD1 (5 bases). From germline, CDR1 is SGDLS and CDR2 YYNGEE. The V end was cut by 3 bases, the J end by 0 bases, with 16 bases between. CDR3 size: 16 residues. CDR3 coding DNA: TGTGCCAGCAGCGATAGCAGGGAAGCGCCCTCCTACGAGCAGTACTTC. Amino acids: CASSDSREAPSYEQYF. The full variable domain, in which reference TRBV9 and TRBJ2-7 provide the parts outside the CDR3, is DSGVTQTPKHLITATGQRVTLRCSPRSGDLSVYWYQQSLDQGLQFLIQYYNGEERAKGNILERFSAQQFPDLHSELNLSSLELGDSALYFCASSDSREAPSYEQYFGPGTRLTVT.

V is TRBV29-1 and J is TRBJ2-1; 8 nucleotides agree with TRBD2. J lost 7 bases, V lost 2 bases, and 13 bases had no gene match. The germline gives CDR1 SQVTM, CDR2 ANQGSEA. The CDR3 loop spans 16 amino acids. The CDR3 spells CSVEFYGGEGLNEQFF. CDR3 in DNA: TGCAGCGTTGAATTTTACGGGGGGGAGGGTTTGAATGAGCAGTTCTTC.

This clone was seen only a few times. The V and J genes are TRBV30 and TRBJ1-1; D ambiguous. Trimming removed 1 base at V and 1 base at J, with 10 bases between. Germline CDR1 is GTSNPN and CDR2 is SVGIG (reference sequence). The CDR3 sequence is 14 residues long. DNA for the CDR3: TGTGCCTGGAGTGGATTCGCAGAGAACACTGAAGCTTTCTTT. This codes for CAWSGFAENTEAFF.

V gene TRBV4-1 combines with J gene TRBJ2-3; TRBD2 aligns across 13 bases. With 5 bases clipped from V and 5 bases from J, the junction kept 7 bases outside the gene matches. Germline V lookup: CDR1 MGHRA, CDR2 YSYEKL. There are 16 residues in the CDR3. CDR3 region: CASSYTSGGAVDTQYF. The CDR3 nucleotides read TGCGCCAGCAGCTATACTAGCGGGGGGGCCGTAGATACGCAGTATTTT.

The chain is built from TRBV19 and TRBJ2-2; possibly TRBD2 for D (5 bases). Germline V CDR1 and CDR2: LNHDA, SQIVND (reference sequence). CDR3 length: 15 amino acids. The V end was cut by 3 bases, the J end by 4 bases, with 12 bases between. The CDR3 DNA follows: TGTGCCAGTAGTATTTGGGCTAGCCGCACCGGGGAGCTGTTTTTT. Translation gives CASSIWASRTGELFF.

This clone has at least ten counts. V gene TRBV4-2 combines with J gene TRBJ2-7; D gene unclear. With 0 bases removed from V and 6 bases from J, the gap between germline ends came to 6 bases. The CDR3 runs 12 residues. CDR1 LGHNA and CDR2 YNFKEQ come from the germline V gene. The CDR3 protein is CASSQDLVEQYF. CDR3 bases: TGTGCCAGCAGCCAAGATCTGGTCGAGCAGTACTTC.

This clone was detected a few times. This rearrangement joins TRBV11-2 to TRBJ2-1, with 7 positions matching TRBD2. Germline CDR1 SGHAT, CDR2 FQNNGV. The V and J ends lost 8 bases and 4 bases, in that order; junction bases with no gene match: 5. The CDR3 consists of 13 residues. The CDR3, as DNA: TGTGCCAGCGGACTAGGGGCATACAATGAGCAGTTCTTC. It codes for CASGLGAYNEQFF.

In DNA form, the CDR3 reads TGCGCCAGCAGGGCGGGACCCAGCTCCTACGAGCAGTACTTC. As protein: CASRAGPSSYEQYF. The chain employs TRBV5-1 and TRBJ2-7, with D perhaps TRBD2 (6 bases). This CDR3 contains 14 residues. In germline, CDR1 is SGHRS, CDR2 YFSETQ. Trimming took off 5 bases at V and 0 bases at J, with 12 bases between the two ends.